The 8 T cell receptor beta chains presented below share a single source sample, sequenced in a study of T cells in Graves' hyperthyroidism and ophthalmopathy. Amplification yielded TCR beta CDR3 regions, with RNA transcripts as the source. HTBI primers were the set used in a first-round RT-PCR of the TCR CDR3. Using its own MiXCR run on the multiplex PCR reads, TCRdb lists one record per CDR3 protein. Of about 740,000 distinct CDR3 sequences detected, around 15% appear once; the ten largest clones hold approximately 10%. The sample was blood. Receptors were obtained from a woman aged 18 to 35 with Graves' hyperthyroidism.

The CDR3 sequence: CASSFIHRAGANVLTF. The CDR3 DNA reads TGTGCCAGCAGCTTCATTCACAGGGCTGGGGCCAACGTCCTGACTTTC. The genes are TRBV7-9 and TRBJ2-6, with D possibly TRBD1 on 6 matching bases. The ends were cut back, 3 bases at V and 2 bases at J, with 11 bases in the middle. This CDR3 has 16 amino acids. CDR1 SEHNR and CDR2 FQNEAQ come from the germline V gene (reference sequence).

This clonotype was picked up many times. The V call is TRBV19, the J call TRBJ1-1; maybe TRBD1 (5 bases). Germline loops: CDR1 LNHDA, CDR2 SQIVND (reference sequence). Deletions cut 3 bases from V and 10 bases from J, with 15 bases between. The CDR3 is 13 residues long. This CDR3 reads CASSITGTPGAFF. The CDR3 bases are TGTGCCAGTAGTATTACCGGGACGCCTGGAGCTTTCTTT.

V usage is TRBV12-3 or TRBV12-4 and J usage is TRBJ2-1, with 10 positions matching TRBD2. The CDR3 consists of 14 residues. Losses at the gene ends were 6 bases for V and 8 bases for J; bases not matched to a gene: 7. The CDR3 DNA follows: TGTGCCAGCAGCCCTAGCGGGAGAGGGTATGAGCAGTTCTTC. This encodes CASSPSGRGYEQFF.

In this sample, this clonotype turned up many times. The V call is TRBV9, the J call TRBJ2-5; either TRBD1 or TRBD2 may fit D (6 bases each). This CDR3 has 15 amino acids. Germline loops: CDR1 SGDLS, CDR2 YYNGEE. V was cut by 3 bases and J by 7 bases, with 19 bases left in between. CDR3 in amino acids: CASSEGLGGAGTQYF. As DNA, the CDR3 is TGTGCCAGCAGCGAGGGACTCGGGGGCGCGGGGACCCAGTACTTC.

This clonotype appeared many times. The genes are TRBV24-1 and TRBJ1-5; D is perhaps TRBD1 (6 bases). Trimming removed 4 bases from V and 2 bases from J, with 11 bases in between. The CDR3 is 15 amino acids. Germline V CDR1 and CDR2: KGHDR, SFDVKD. CDR3 residues: CATSDPRTGNQPQHF. CDR3 DNA sequence: TGTGCCACCAGTGACCCCCGGACAGGCAATCAGCCCCAGCATTTT.

This clonotype was detected ten times or more. The rearrangement links TRBV2 to TRBJ2-7; 7 nucleotides agree with TRBD2. J lost 0 bases, V lost 3 bases, and 5 bases had no gene match. The V gene's germline CDR1 is SNHLY and CDR2 FYNNEI. The CDR3 extends over 15 amino acids. The CDR3 region is CASSDGGSDSYEQYF. The CDR3 bases are TGTGCCAGCAGTGACGGGGGGAGTGACTCCTACGAGCAGTACTTC.

This clonotype was seen more than once but under ten times. Its ends do not fully match the called genes, so a read error is possible. The genes are TRBV28 and TRBJ1-1, with no clear D. Per germline, CDR1 MDHEN and CDR2 SYDVKM. The CDR3 runs 12 residues. CDR3 region: CASGFPAAEAFF. The CDR3 DNA reads TGTGCCAGCGGTTTTCCGGCGGCTGAAGCTTTCTTT.

This clonotype was detected ten times or more. This sequence joins TRBV12-3 or TRBV12-4 and TRBJ2-7; 9 bases map to TRBD2. The CDR3 has 17 amino acids. V shed 3 bases and J 0 bases; nucleotides not matched to a gene: 9. This chain's CDR3 is CASSLSSGEGGSYEQYF. CDR3 nucleotides: TGTGCCAGCAGTTTGTCTAGCGGGGAGGGTGGCTCCTACGAGCAGTACTTC.